This TCR beta chain was found in a study of blood T cell repertoires in COVID-19. Study-wide context: Nucleic acid was either cDNA or gDNA, and it came from T cells, B-cell-depleted T cells, or PBMCs.

Source study methods: Reference gene primer amplification gave estimated nucleated cell counts. TCRdb's table, derived via immunoSEQ multiplex PCR, lists solely in-frame clones and lacks some. That table furnishes V, J and clone size, whereas the DNA furnished D and trimming. Of under 250,000 clones listed, over 80% are singletons. Germline-derived CDR1 and CDR2 are MNHEY and SMNVEV (reference sequence). The CDR3 length is 15 residues. Germline trimming cut 8 bases from V and 2 bases from J; bases unmatched to any gene: 7. Sequenced material: peripheral blood. The receptor was isolated from a man aged 40-55 years with acute or convalescent COVID-19. The V gene is TRBV27, the J gene TRBJ1-1; 11 positions agree with TRBD1. Here the CDR3 DNA reads TGTGCCAGCGTACCCGGGACAGGGGGAAACACTGAAGCTTTCTTT. Its protein product is CASVPGTGGNTEAFF.